The present TCR beta chain was sequenced within a study of blood T cell repertoires in COVID-19 (dated by TCRdb to about 2020). Looking at the study overall: The collaborator samples originated in the United States, Italy and Spain and spanned the acute and convalescent phases of COVID-19. The prospective study material was composed of cDNA or gDNA derived from T cells, B-cell-depleted T cells, or PBMCs. The repertoires were released in a freely available public database meant as a resource for research on the immune response to SARS-CoV-2. The dataset comprised deeply sampled blood TCRbeta repertoires from subjects exposed to, actively infected with, or recovered from COVID-19. The samples were drawn from two sources: the first 160 participants of the ongoing ImmuneRACE study, and 1,254 subjects contributed by 6 global collaborators. The sample metadata nearly always contained a de-identified subject ID, COVID-19 status, age in years and sex. HLA class I and class II types, where available, came from metadata supplied by the sample provider rather than from assay-based typing. What the authors observed across the whole study: The quantity of clinical and demographic metadata differed by source and by participant and was supplied without curation.

From its cysteine to its phenylalanine, the CDR3 spans 16 amino acids. Kept here is only the CDR3 DNA, which spans 48 bases and is read in frame from base 1. V and J are trimmed by 7 bases and 0 bases, and the gene matches miss 5 bases of the junction. CDR1 and CDR2, looked up from the germline V gene, are SNHLY and FYNNEI. The immunoSEQ Assay, a bias-controlled multiplex PCR, was used to amplify TCRbeta CDR3 regions from genomic DNA. Turning to the authors' computational methods: The number of nucleated cells in each sample was estimated by amplification of reference gene primers within the assay. To quantify the absolute abundance of each unique TCRbeta CDR3 rearrangement, sequence reads were collapsed and filtered. For each sample, productive Simpson clonality was calculated as the square root of Simpson's diversity index across productive rearrangements. TCRdb holds this immuneACCESS table with in-frame rearrangements only. Some clones are missing; in checked studies, unresolved V genes explain under half, and the rest has no known cause. That table supplies the V and J calls and clone size; D and trimming were determined from the DNA. This sample gives some 320,000 clones in total; around 87% of them show up just once. The ten largest clones take up 5.3% of the sample.

With regard to this clone: Its antigen is not yet known. No much larger clone is present one base from it, and per-base qualities are unavailable.

Participants in the prospective study were enrolled through a virtual design, were aged about 18 to 90 years, and lived in roughly 24 United States geographic areas. In the prospective study, participants were assigned to cohorts based on the clinical history participants reported in a screening survey and a study questionnaire. Recovered participants in ImmuneRACE Cohort 3 were defined by two consecutive negative NP/OP PCR tests, clearance by a healthcare professional, or resolution of symptoms. Mobile phlebotomists in the prospective study collected whole blood, serum and a nasopharyngeal or oropharyngeal swab from every participant. Participants in the prospective study had the option to provide additional blood draws and questionnaires over a 2-month period. Before DNA extraction, blood samples from the prospective study were shipped at room temperature or frozen.

The rearranged chain carries TRBV2 and TRBJ1-6; a stretch of 8 junction bases matches TRBD1. This TCR was sampled from a woman aged 25-40 years who had recovered from COVID-19. The sample taken for sequencing was PBMCs or T cells enriched from blood (not recorded which). The sequence in DNA is TGTGCCAGCATGGGACAGGCGAGCTCCTATAATTCACCCCTCCACTTT. This codes for CASMGQASSYNSPLHF.